This record covers a single T cell receptor (beta chain). Germline-derived CDR1 and CDR2 are SNHLY and FYNNEI. The CDR3 runs to 10 residues. The ends were cut back, 3 bases at V and 11 bases at J, with 7 bases in the middle. This sample was included in a study of T cells in tuberculosis. Clones were sequenced by immunoSEQ multiplex PCR, and TCRdb holds only the in-frame ones, with some missing. In the table there are tens of thousands of clones, roughly nine tenths of which are singletons. The receptor comes from a donor aged 10-30 years with latent tuberculosis or without tuberculosis infection. The sample consisted of PBMCs. The V gene is TRBV2, the J gene TRBJ1-1; D perhaps matches TRBD1 (5 bases). The CDR3 DNA is TGTGCCAGCAGTGAGGGACTGGCTTTCTTT. Protein product: CASSEGLAFF. Filled out from reference TRBV2 and TRBJ1-1, the complete variable domain reads EPEVTQTPSHQVTQMGQEVILRCVPISNHLYFYWYRQILGQKVEFLVSFYNNEISEKSEIFDDQFSVERPDGSNFTLKIRSTKLEDSAMYFCASSEGLAFFGQGTRLTVV.